Sequencing of this TCR beta chain was carried out in a study of T cell clones after liver transplantation. In the study overall: A pre-transplant mixed lymphocyte reaction with TCRbeta sequencing defined graft-donor-reactive clones followed in post-transplant blood. Pre-transplant mixed lymphocyte reactions yielded third-party-reactive TCRbeta sequences as comparators for graft-donor-reactive sequences. Tolerant meant at least one year fully off immunosuppression without liver enzymes above twice normal. Timepoints were pre-transplant, pre-withdrawal, and after withdrawal was completed or failed.

Germline lookup yields CDR1 SGHTA and CDR2 FQGNSA. Deletions cut 3 bases from V and 2 bases from J, with 8 bases between. This CDR3 spans 13 amino acids. The table came from immunoSEQ multiplex PCR; TCRdb's copy has only in-frame clones and leaves some out. The repertoire has more than 100,000 clones, about 86% of them found once; the top ten carry about 3%. The input for sequencing was CD4+ T cells from blood, taken approximately 4 years after liver transplant. The origin of this receptor is a human patient who received a liver transplant. The graft donor may have given rise to some T cells. V usage is TRBV7-2 and J usage is TRBJ2-7; unclear D gene. CDR3 sequence: CASSFALPYEQYF. The DNA for the CDR3 is TGTGCCAGCAGCTTTGCACTTCCCTACGAGCAGTACTTC.